The TCR beta chain described here comes from a study of cytomegalovirus exposure and HLA in healthy donors. General study findings and limits: The Asian-associated ancestry cluster reportedly had fewer N-insertions than the approximately 700-donor mean in a later analysis. As a later analysis revealed, the rate of TCR association differed by HLA locus, with DRB1 most and HLA-C fewest. Sequencing likely caused a cluster of highly shared sequence variants.

V lost 5 bases and J 8 bases, leaving 10 bases between the germline ends. Germline V CDR1 and CDR2: LNHDA, SQIVND (reference sequence). This CDR3 is built from 12 residues. Vbeta (60) and Jbeta (13) primers were used in the PCR. Some clones are missing from TCRdb's copy, which holds only in-frame ones; the method was immunoSEQ multiplex PCR. The repertoire holds approximately 170,000 clones, with approximately 80% as singletons. With respect to this clone: The antigen remains undetermined.

The clonotype was recovered from a man aged 18 to 29 in good health and CMV-seropositive. The sample was PBMCs. V is TRBV19 and J is TRBJ2-1; the D gene is possibly TRBD1 (6 bases). CDR3 sequence (DNA): TGTGCCAGTAGTTGGGGGCTGGATGAGCAGTTCTTC. As protein: CASSWGLDEQFF. The whole variable domain, remainder taken from reference TRBV19 and TRBJ2-1, is DGGITQSPKYLFRKEGQNVTLSCEQNLNHDAMYWYRQDPGQGLRLIYYSQIVNDFQKGDIAEGYSVSREKKESFPLTVTSAQKNPTAFYLCASSWGLDEQFFGPGTRLTVL.